This TCR beta chain originates from a study of blood T cell repertoires in COVID-19 (dated by TCRdb to the early 2020s). For the study in its entirety: Collaborator samples came from the United States, Italy and Spain and covered acute and convalescent phases of COVID-19. The repertoires were made available in a free public database intended to serve as a resource for research on the immune response to SARS-CoV-2. Samples were obtained from the ongoing ImmuneRACE study (first 160 participants) and from 950 to 1,500 subjects provided by 6 global collaborators. The prospective study material was composed of cDNA or gDNA derived from T cells, B-cell-depleted T cells, or PBMCs. Deeply sampled blood TCRbeta repertoires from subjects exposed to, actively infected with, or recovered from COVID-19 were included in the dataset. Nearly every sample came with metadata listing a de-identified subject ID, COVID-19 status, age in years and sex. Where available, HLA class I and class II types were obtained from metadata supplied by the sample provider rather than from assay-based typing.

On the study overall, not on this receptor specifically: Clinical and demographic metadata were provided uncurated, with the amount varying by source and participant.

Participants in the prospective study were aged roughly 18 to 89 years, lived in over 20 United States geographic areas, and enrolled through a virtual design. Cohort assignment in the prospective study relied on participant-reported clinical history from a screening survey and a study questionnaire. Recovered participants in ImmuneRACE Cohort 3 were defined by two consecutive negative NP/OP PCR tests, clearance by a healthcare professional, or resolution of symptoms. In the prospective study, mobile phlebotomists collected whole blood, serum and a nasopharyngeal or oropharyngeal swab from each participant. Over a roughly 2-month period, participants in the prospective study had the option of providing additional blood draws and questionnaires. Blood samples from the prospective study were shipped frozen or at room temperature prior to DNA extraction. The immunoSEQ Assay, a bias-controlled multiplex PCR, was used to amplify TCRbeta CDR3 regions from genomic DNA. Per the authors' processing: The number of nucleated cells in each sample was estimated from the amplification of reference gene primers within the assay. To quantify the absolute abundance of each unique TCRbeta CDR3 rearrangement, sequence reads were collapsed and filtered. Productive Simpson clonality was computed per sample as the square root of Simpson's diversity index over productive rearrangements. TCRdb obtained this table from immuneACCESS and retained in-frame rearrangements with V and J assigned. These tables miss some clones; where compared with another copy, unresolved V genes account for less than half of the shortfall, and the remainder is unexplained. The DNA gave D and trimming, while V, J and clone size come from that table. The sample contains a few hundred thousand clones, around 83% of them found a single time. 5.1% of the sample is in the top ten clones.

Concerning this clone itself: Its antigen remains undetermined. No much larger clone is present one base from it, and per-base qualities are unavailable.

The TCR sequence derives from a woman in her forties or fifties who had recovered from COVID-19. The specimen sequenced was PBMCs or T cells enriched from blood (not recorded which).

The CDR3 protein: CAGQTGSYGYTF. The bases are TGTGCCGGACAAACAGGGTCCTATGGCTACACCTTC. The sequence joins TRBV30 to TRBJ1-2; the D gene is perhaps TRBD1, on 6 matching bases. Cut back by 8 bases and 4 bases, the V and J ends lie 14 bases apart. The CDR3, cysteine through phenylalanine, is 12 amino acids long. Only CDR3 DNA is held: 36 bases, read in frame from base 1. The germline V gene (reference sequence) provides CDR1 GTSNPN and CDR2 SVGIG. The full variable domain, with segments outside the CDR3 supplied by the reference TRBV30 and TRBJ1-2 proteins, appears as SQTIHQWPATLVQPVGSPLSLECTVEGTSNPNLYWYRQAAGRGLQLLFYSVGIGQISSEVPQNLSASRPQDRQFILSSKKLLLSDSGFYLCAGQTGSYGYTFGSGTRLTVV.